This note documents a single T cell receptor beta chain sequence. This record comes from a study of OX40 agonist ivuxolimab in advanced cancers. TCRdb keeps only in-frame clones here, not all; method: immunoSEQ multiplex PCR. Counted here are tens of thousands of clones, approximately 90% occurring once; the ten biggest clones make up around 0.4%. Peripheral blood came from all dose cohorts at three timepoints. In germline, CDR1 is SGHTA, CDR2 FQGNSA. With 1 base clipped from V and 3 bases from J, the junction kept 12 bases outside the gene matches. The CDR3 is made up of 18 amino acids. Source: CD4+ or CD8+ T cells sorted from blood, taken in a trial of the OX40 agonist ivuxolimab. V is TRBV7-2 and J is TRBJ2-3; 8 positions match TRBD2. This clonotype originated in an adult with an advanced solid tumor such as melanoma, head and neck, liver or kidney cancer. The DNA for the CDR3 is TGTGCCAGCAGCTTAGATCGTGGGGGCGGGAGGAAGACAGATACGCAGTATTTT. This sequence encodes CASSLDRGGGRKTDTQYF.